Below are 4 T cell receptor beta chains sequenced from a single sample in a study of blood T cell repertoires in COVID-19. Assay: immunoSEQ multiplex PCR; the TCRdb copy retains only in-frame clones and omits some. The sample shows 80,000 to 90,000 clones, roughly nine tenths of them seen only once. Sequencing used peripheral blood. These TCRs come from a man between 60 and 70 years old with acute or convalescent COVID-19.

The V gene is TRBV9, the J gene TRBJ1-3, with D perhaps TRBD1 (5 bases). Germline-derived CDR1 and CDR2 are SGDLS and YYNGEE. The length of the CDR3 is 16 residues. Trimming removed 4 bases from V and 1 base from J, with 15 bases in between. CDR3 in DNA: TGTGCCAGCAGCCCTTCAACAGGACCGTCTGGAAACACCATATATTTT. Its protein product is CASSPSTGPSGNTIYF.

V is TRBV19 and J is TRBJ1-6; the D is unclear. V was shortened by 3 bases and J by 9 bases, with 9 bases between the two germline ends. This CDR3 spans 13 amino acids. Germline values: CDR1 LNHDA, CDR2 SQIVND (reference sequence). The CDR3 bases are TGTGCCAGTAGTATTGTGAGCGGTTCACCCCTCCACTTT. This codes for CASSIVSGSPLHF.

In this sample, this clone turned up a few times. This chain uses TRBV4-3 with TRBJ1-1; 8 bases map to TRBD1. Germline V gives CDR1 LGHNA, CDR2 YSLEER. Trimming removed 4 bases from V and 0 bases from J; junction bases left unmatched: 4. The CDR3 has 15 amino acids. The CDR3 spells CASSPGDRLNTEAFF. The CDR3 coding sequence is TGCGCCAGCAGCCCTGGGGACAGGCTGAACACTGAAGCTTTCTTT.

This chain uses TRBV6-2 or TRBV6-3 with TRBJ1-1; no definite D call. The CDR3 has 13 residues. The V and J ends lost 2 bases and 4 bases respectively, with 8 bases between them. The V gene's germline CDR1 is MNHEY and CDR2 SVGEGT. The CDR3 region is CASSYEEGTEAFF. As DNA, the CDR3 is TGTGCCAGCAGTTACGAAGAGGGCACTGAAGCTTTCTTT.